This T cell receptor beta chain derives from a study of PD-L1 blockade in urothelial cancer. Looking at the study overall: Male sex and bladder-origin urothelial cancer were recorded for about nine tenths of the roughly 29 patients. Blood analysis was done at 3 weeks (second dose) and 6 weeks after treatment began. Patients had received 0 to 3 prior chemotherapy regimens. Study conclusions and caveats: Pretreatment TCR clonality in blood, when below the median, was predictive of better survival.

Only in-frame clones appear in the TCRdb table, and some are missing; sequencing was by immunoSEQ multiplex PCR. The sample records about 86,000 clones, around 85% being singletons. Time point: pretreatment peripheral blood. Turning to this clone: Its antigen is as yet unknown.

The CDR3 spans 16 residues. Trimming cost V 0 bases and J 0 bases, with 9 bases left between them. Germline V gene sequence: CDR1 SGHNT, CDR2 YYREEE (reference sequence). The material was PBMCs, obtained around atezolizumab (anti-PD-L1) treatment. This TCR was recovered from a man aged 60 to 69 with urothelial cancer. The chain uses TRBV5-4 and TRBJ2-2; D gene uncertain. The CDR3 spells CASSLERTANTGELFF. CDR3 DNA sequence: TGTGCCAGCAGCTTGGAAAGAACGGCGAACACCGGGGAGCTGTTTTTT. Looking up the rest from reference TRBV5-4 and TRBJ2-2 gives the full variable domain: ETGVTQSPTHLIKTRGQQVTLRCSSQSGHNTVSWYQQALGQGPQFIFQYYREEENGRGNFPPRFSGLQFPNYSSELNVNALELDDSALYLCASSLERTANTGELFFGEGSRLTVL.